This TCR beta chain stems from a study of cytomegalovirus exposure and HLA in healthy donors. About the research overall: Most donors, roughly 84% of more than 300 genotyped, fell in the Caucasian-associated ancestry cluster.

V lost 4 bases to trimming and J lost 7 bases, with 12 bases between them. The CDR3 is 13 residues long. CDR1 is SGHNT, CDR2 YYREEE, per germline (reference sequence). A word on this clone: Its target is unknown.

PCR was performed using 60 Vbeta and 13 Jbeta primers. TCRdb's table, derived via immunoSEQ multiplex PCR, lists solely in-frame clones and lacks some. The sample lists around 130,000 clones, approximately 80% seen once, with about 2.5% in the top ten. Findings of the study overall: In a later analysis, an Asian-associated ancestry cluster reportedly showed fewer N-insertions than the 666-donor mean. As a later analysis revealed, the rate of TCR association differed by HLA locus, with DRB1 most and HLA-C fewest.

Samples came from healthy bone marrow donors. The source is a man aged 50-59 years in good health and CMV-seronegative. The chain links TRBV5-4 to TRBJ2-1; D may be TRBD1 (6 bases). Sequencing was performed on PBMCs. The CDR3: CASSPDRLNEQFF. CDR3 DNA sequence: TGTGCCAGCAGCCCCGACAGGTTGAATGAGCAGTTCTTC.